This T cell receptor (beta chain) was documented in a study of blood T cell repertoires in COVID-19. About the research overall: The United States, Italy and Spain provided the acute and convalescent COVID-19 samples. From T cells, B-cell-depleted T cells, or PBMCs came the material, which was cDNA or gDNA.

In Seattle, patients joined the study during active infection and were tracked longitudinally. Authors' processing steps: Reference gene primer amplification gave estimated nucleated cell counts. Here immunoSEQ multiplex PCR was the method, and the copy in TCRdb shows in-frame clones only, minus some. V, J and clone size are those of that table, while D and trimming were read from the DNA. The data contain 250,000 to 400,000 clones, under 90% of them singletons. Trimming at V came to 3 bases and at J to 4 bases, leaving 11 bases not matched to a gene. Germline CDR1 and CDR2: SGHNT and YYREEE (reference sequence). The CDR3 is made up of 17 amino acids.

The chain couples TRBV5-4 to TRBJ2-2; 8 bases align to TRBD1. Material for sequencing was peripheral blood. The sequence was obtained from a woman in her twenties or thirties with COVID-19, enrolled during active disease. The CDR3 loop reads CASSSKTQGAGTGELFF. The CDR3 DNA follows: TGTGCCAGCAGCTCAAAGACGCAGGGGGCCGGCACCGGGGAGCTGTTTTTT.